This is a list of T cell receptor beta chains from one sample in a study of T cell repertoires in cytomegalovirus infection. No antigen has been identified for these receptors. TCRdb re-analysed the reads in MiXCR, keeping a single row per CDR3 protein. Seen here are some 700,000 distinct CDR3 sequences, roughly 36% observed once, and the top ten hold about 20%. Sequenced material: cultured PBMCs, taken from culture after CMV antigen stimulation. These receptors were obtained from a human donor in good health (CMV status not recorded). Some clones in this sample may be carry-over from other donors' samples. Both conserved end residues are part of each CDR3.

v_gene	CDR3aa
TRBV12-3/TRBV12-4	CASSSKGLAVHNEQFF
TRBV5-1	CASSDVGANYNEQFF
TRBV19	CASSIADRREKLFF
TRBV29-1	CSVVPRHDQETQYF
TRBV7-2	CASSQAMVSSYNEQFF
TRBV12-3/TRBV12-4	CASRRKAGGPNGELFF
TRBV7-8	CASSFRVMGQGFYEQYF
TRBV7-2	CASSSNAGGHYEQYF
TRBV11-2	CASRRTGEIIQYF
TRBV7-2	CASSPRAAVDTQYF
TRBV5-1	CASSVTMNTEAFF
TRBV11-2	CASSRAGGGATEAFF
TRBV7-2	CASSPRAWLYGYTF
TRBV5-1	CASSLGPTGNIEQFF
TRBV7-8	CASSAGRKQETQYF
TRBV5-4	CASSFGTSSEQYF
TRBV28	CASSTSSGTFF
TRBV11-2	CASSLDRRVSYEQYF
TRBV12-3/TRBV12-4	CASSVEGAYEQYF
TRBV6-6	CASSLRGSGTGELFF
TRBV12-3/TRBV12-4	CASTSSGGRDEQFF
TRBV7-9	CASTRGQGAFTEAFF